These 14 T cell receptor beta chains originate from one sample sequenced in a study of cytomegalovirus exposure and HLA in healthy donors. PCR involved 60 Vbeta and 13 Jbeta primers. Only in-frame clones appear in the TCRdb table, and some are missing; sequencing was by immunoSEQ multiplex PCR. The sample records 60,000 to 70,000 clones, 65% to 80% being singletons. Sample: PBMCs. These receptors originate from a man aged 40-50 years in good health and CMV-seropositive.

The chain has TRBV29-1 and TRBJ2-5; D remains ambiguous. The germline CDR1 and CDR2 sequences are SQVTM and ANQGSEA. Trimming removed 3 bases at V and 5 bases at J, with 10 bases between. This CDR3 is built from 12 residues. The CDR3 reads CSVESVGETQYF. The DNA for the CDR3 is TGCAGCGTTGAGTCTGTGGGCGAGACCCAGTACTTC.

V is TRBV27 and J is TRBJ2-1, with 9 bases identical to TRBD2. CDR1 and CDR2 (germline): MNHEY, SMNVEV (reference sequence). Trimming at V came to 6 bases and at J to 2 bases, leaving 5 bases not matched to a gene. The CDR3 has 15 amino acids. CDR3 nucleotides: TGTGCCAGCAGCTCTGGACTAGCGACCTACAATGAGCAGTTCTTC. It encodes CASSSGLATYNEQFF.

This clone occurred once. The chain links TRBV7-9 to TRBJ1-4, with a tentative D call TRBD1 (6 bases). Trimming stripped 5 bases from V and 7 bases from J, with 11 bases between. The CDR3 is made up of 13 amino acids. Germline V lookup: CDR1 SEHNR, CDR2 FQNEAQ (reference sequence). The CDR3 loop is CASSPGASEKLFF. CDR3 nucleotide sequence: TGTGCCAGCAGCCCAGGGGCAAGTGAAAAACTGTTTTTT.

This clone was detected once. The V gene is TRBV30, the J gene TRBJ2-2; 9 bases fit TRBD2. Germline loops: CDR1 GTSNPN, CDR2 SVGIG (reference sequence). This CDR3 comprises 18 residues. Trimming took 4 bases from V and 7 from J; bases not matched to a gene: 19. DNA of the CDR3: TGTGCCTGGACCGAGCCCCGCTTTCGGCTAGCGGGAAACGGGGAGCTGTTTTTT. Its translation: CAWTEPRFRLAGNGELFF.

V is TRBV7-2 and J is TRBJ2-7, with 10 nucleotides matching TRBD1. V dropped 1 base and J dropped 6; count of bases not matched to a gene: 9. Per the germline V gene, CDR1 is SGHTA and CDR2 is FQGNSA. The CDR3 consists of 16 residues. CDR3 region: CASSLDLGTGVFEQYF. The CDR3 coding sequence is TGTGCCAGCAGCTTAGATCTGGGGACAGGGGTCTTCGAGCAGTACTTC.

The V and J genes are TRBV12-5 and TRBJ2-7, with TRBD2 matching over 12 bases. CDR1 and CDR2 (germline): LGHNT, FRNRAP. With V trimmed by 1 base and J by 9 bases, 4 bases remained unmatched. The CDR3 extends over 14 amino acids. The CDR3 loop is CASGLGTSGIRQYF. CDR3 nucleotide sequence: TGTGCTAGTGGTTTGGGGACTAGCGGGATAAGGCAGTACTTC.

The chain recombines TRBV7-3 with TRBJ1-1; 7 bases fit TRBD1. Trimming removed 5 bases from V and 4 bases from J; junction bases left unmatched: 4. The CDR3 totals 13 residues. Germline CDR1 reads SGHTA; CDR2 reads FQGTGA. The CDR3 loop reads CASSPTGSTEAFF. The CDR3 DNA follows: TGTGCCAGCAGCCCGACAGGGTCCACTGAAGCTTTCTTT.

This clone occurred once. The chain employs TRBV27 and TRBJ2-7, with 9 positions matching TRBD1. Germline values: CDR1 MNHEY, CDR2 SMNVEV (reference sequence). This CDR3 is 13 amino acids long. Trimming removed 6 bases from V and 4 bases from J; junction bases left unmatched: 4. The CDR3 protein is CASRGQGSYEQYF. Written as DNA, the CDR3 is TGTGCCAGCAGAGGACAGGGGTCGTACGAGCAGTACTTC.

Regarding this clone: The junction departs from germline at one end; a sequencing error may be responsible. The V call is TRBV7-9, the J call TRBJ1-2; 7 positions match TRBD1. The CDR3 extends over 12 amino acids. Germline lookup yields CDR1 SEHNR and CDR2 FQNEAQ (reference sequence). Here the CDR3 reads CSSSRPTGMVTF. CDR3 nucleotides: TGTTCCAGCAGCCGCCCGACAGGGATGGTGACCTTC.

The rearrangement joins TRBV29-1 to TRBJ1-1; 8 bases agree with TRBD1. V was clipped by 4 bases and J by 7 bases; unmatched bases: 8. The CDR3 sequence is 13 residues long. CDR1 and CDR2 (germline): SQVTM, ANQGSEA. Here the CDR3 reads CSVGTGRTGEAFF. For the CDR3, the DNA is TGCAGCGTTGGGACAGGGCGGACCGGTGAAGCTTTCTTT.

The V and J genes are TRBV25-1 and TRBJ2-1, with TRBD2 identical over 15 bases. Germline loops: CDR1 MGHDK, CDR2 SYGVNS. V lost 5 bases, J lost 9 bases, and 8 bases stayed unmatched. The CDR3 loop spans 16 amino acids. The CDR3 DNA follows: TGTGCCAGCAGTACGAAGGGACTAGCGGGAGGTAGTGAGCAGTTCTTC. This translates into CASSTKGLAGGSEQFF.

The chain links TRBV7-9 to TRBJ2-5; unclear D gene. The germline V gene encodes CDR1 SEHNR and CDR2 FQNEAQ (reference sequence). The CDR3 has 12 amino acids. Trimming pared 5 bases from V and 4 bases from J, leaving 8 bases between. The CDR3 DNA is TGTGCCAGCAGCGAGAGTGGAGAGACCCAGTACTTC. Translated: CASSESGETQYF.

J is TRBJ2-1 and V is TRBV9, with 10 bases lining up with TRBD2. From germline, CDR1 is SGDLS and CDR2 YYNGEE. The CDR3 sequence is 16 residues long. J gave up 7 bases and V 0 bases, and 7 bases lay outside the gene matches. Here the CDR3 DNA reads TGTGCCAGCAGCGTAGGCCCAGCGGGGGGGCTGAATGAGCAGTTCTTC. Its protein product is CASSVGPAGGLNEQFF.

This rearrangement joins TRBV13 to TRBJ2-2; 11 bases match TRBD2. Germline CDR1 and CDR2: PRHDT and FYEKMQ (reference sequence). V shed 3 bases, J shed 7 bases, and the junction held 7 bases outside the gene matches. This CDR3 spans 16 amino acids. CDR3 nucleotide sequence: TGTGCCAGCAGCTTGCGGCTAGCGGGGGGCAGCGGGGAGCTGTTTTTT. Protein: CASSLRLAGGSGELFF.